This TCR beta chain was documented in a study of Ad26.COV2.S vaccination and SARS-CoV-2 variants. On this clone: What it binds is unknown.

Germline V gene lookup returns CDR1 MDHEN and CDR2 SYDVKM. Between the trimmed V and J ends, which lost 6 bases and 0 bases, there was a span of 11 bases. CDR3 length: 14 amino acids. Study observations and caveats: Total T cell responses, in the TCR breadth and depth analyses, may have been underestimated. Substantial breadth in spike-specific CD8+ and CD4+ T cell responses was reportedly seen after vaccination. Recipients of vaccine and of placebo showed similar breadth of their non-spike TCR repertoires. Among vaccine recipients, spike-specific TCR breadth exceeded that of placebo recipients.

Produced via immunoSEQ multiplex PCR; TCRdb's table is partial and in-frame only. There are some 190,000 clones in the sample; roughly 85% occur only once, and roughly 6% lies in the top ten. Sequencing used peripheral blood, obtained after recovery from COVID-19. The genes are TRBV28 and TRBJ1-1; D uncertain. The clonotype comes from a human donor who had recovered from COVID-19. The CDR3 DNA is TGTGCCAGCAGGCCCTGGCGGGTGAACACTGAAGCTTTCTTT. It is translated as CASRPWRVNTEAFF.